This entry lists 7 T cell receptor beta chains sequenced from one sample in a study of blood T cells in healthy people across ages. The use of a sample-barcoded 5' primer and a J-beta primer mix characterized a second PCR of 7 to 11 cycles. One entry per CDR3 protein results from TCRdb running MiXCR on the 5' RACE reads. In the table there are roughly 1,700,000 distinct CDR3 sequences, about 28% of which are singletons. The sample taken for sequencing was blood. Receptor source: a woman aged 25 to 39 in good health.

As regards this clonotype: Germline is not matched at one junction end, which may reflect a read error. The chain is built from TRBV12-3 or TRBV12-4 and TRBJ1-4; D ambiguous. The CDR3 runs to 13 residues. The CDR3 protein is CTSLGGSEEKLFF. In DNA, the CDR3 is TGTACCAGCTTGGGCGGGTCGGAAGAAAAACTGTTTTTT.

This clonotype was observed a handful of times. The chain employs TRBV3-1 and TRBJ2-7, with 13 bases that match TRBD2. V was clipped by 3 bases and J by 4 bases; unmatched bases: 9. The CDR3 spans 17 residues. The V gene's germline CDR1 is LGHDT and CDR2 YNNKEL (reference sequence). The CDR3 DNA is TGTGCCAGCAGCCACGGACTAGCGGGAGCCCAACATTACGAGCAGTACTTC. It codes for CASSHGLAGAQHYEQYF.

The chain uses TRBV19 and TRBJ2-7, with TRBD2 identical over 12 bases. The length of the CDR3 is 16 residues. Germline trimming cut 7 bases from V and 4 bases from J; bases unmatched to any gene: 11. Germline lookup yields CDR1 LNHDA and CDR2 SQIVND (reference sequence). DNA for the CDR3: TGTGCCAGTACCCAGACTAGCGGGAGCCCACAATACGAGCAGTACTTC. It encodes CASTQTSGSPQYEQYF.

The chain carries TRBV20-1 and TRBJ2-2; TRBD2 might be the D (6 bases). In germline, CDR1 is DFQATT, CDR2 SNEGSKA (reference sequence). Deletions cut 0 bases from V and 0 bases from J, with 11 bases between. The CDR3 is made up of 16 amino acids. This chain's CDR3 is CSARDSRGPNTGELFF. CDR3 nucleotide sequence: TGCAGTGCTAGAGATTCGCGGGGCCCGAACACCGGGGAGCTGTTTTTT.

V gene TRBV7-9 combines with J gene TRBJ2-1; 16 bases map to TRBD2. This CDR3 has 18 residues. After removal of 5 bases from V and 4 bases from J, the junction contained 8 bases not matched to a gene. The germline CDR1 and CDR2 sequences are SEHNR and FQNEAQ (reference sequence). This CDR3 reads CASSRLGTSGRGYNEQFF. In nucleotides, the CDR3 is TGTGCCAGCAGCCGCCTGGGGACTAGCGGGAGGGGTTACAATGAGCAGTTCTTC.

As for this clonotype: A much larger clone differs from this one at a single base, so this may be a read error. The chain recombines TRBV7-2 with TRBJ2-4; no firm D call. The J call may be faulty, since TRBJ2-7 better matches the DNA end. The CDR3 length is 14 residues. Germline lookup yields CDR1 SGHTA and CDR2 FQGNSA. CDR3 amino acids: CACSLGSRPYEQYF. CDR3 sequence (DNA): TGTGCCTGCAGCTTAGGTAGCAGACCCTACGAGCAGTACTTC.

The V and J genes are TRBV6-6 and TRBJ2-2, with D perhaps assigned TRBD1 or TRBD2 (5 bases each). Deletions cut 4 bases from V and 2 bases from J, with 5 bases between. The CDR3 has 13 amino acids. Germline V CDR1 and CDR2: MNHNY, SVGAGI (reference sequence). CDR3 sequence (DNA): TGTGCCAGCAGTTGGGACAACACCGGGGAGCTGTTTTTT. Encoded protein: CASSWDNTGELFF.